These T cell receptor beta chains were read from a single sample in a study of beta chain features in type 1 diabetes. Libraries were prepared by immunoSEQ multiplex PCR; TCRdb keeps only in-frame clonotypes and omits some of them. The sample records 200,000 to 250,000 clones, about 15% being singletons. The sequenced sample was naive CD4+ T cells from blood. The origin of the receptors is a man under 40 with type 1 diabetes. CDR3s include the opening cysteine and the closing phenylalanine or tryptophan. The D gene is left open where the match is weak. Rows give clone size only sometimes, using once, few, many, or a class for an expanded clone.

. | TRBJ2-1 | few | TRBV9 | CASSVEGNEQFF
TRBD1 | TRBJ1-2 | . | TRBV6-1 | CASRRDSNYGYTF
. | TRBJ1-5 | . | TRBV30 | CACQNRGAAQPQHF
TRBD1 | TRBJ2-7 | . | TRBV12-5 | CASGLAGTGKEQYF
. | TRBJ2-1 | few | TRBV28 | CASTNGALEDYNEQFF
. | TRBJ1-2 | . | TRBV2 | CASSERGADYGYTF
. | TRBJ1-1 | . | TRBV30 | CAWSGGMNTEAFF
. | TRBJ2-2 | many | TRBV30 | CAWSVNTGELFF
TRBD2 | TRBJ2-7 | . | TRBV7-9 | CASSFGLGQPESSGRQYF
TRBD2 | TRBJ2-1 | . | TRBV7-2 | CASSLWAGEGNEQFF
TRBD2 | TRBJ2-4 | few | TRBV5-4 | CASSRSGSLGNIQYF